This TCR beta chain was captured in a study of control samples from healthy donors and cancer patients. Sequenced by immunoSEQ multiplex PCR; TCRdb stores in-frame clones only, minus some. The table has some 73,000 clones, roughly 94% seen once. V was trimmed by 7 bases and J by 5 bases, leaving 15 bases between them. Germline values: CDR1 MNHEY, CDR2 SVGAGI. The CDR3 has 13 residues. Sequencing was carried out using blood. The V and J genes are TRBV6-5 and TRBJ2-7; a possible D gene is TRBD2 (6 bases). This sequence originates from a woman between 40 and 50 years old in good health. The CDR3: CASIYGRDNEQYF. CDR3 bases: TGTGCCAGCATCTACGGGCGGGATAACGAGCAGTACTTC.